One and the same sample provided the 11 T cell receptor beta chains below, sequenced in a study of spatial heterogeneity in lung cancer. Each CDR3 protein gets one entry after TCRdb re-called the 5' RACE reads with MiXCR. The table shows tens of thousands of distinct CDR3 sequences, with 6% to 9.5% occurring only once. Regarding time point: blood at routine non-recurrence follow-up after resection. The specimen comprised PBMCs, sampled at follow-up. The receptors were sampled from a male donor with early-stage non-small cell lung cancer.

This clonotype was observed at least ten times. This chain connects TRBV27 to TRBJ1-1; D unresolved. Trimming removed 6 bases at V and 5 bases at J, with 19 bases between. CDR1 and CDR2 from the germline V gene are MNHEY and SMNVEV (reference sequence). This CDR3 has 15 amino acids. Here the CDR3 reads CASSVLGRRRTEAFF. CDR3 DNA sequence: TGTGCCAGCAGCGTTTTGGGGAGGAGGCGGACTGAAGCTTTCTTT.

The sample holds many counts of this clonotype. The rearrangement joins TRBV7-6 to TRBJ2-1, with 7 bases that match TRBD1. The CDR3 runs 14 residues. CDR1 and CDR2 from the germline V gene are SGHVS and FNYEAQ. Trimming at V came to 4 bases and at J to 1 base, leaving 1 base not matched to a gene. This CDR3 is CASSSGQSYNEQFF. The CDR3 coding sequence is TGTGCCAGCAGCTCGGGACAGTCCTACAATGAGCAGTTCTTC.

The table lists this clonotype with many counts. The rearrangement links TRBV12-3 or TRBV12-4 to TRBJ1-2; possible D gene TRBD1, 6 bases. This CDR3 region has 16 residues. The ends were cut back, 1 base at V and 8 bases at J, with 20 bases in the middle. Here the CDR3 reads CASSLGFRGRVEGYTF. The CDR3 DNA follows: TGTGCCAGCAGTTTAGGGTTCAGGGGCCGGGTTGAGGGCTACACCTTC.

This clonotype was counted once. This chain's CDR3 is CASSYSWAYNEQFF. The CDR3 DNA follows: TGTGCCAGCAGTTACTCGTGGGCCTACAATGAGCAGTTCTTC. The chain carries TRBV6-2 or TRBV6-3 and TRBJ2-1, with D hard to call. This CDR3 contains 14 residues. Germline V gene data show CDR1 as MNHEY and CDR2 as SVGEGT. With 0 bases removed from V and 2 bases from J, the gap between germline ends came to 5 bases.

The CDR3 here is CASSLGGLSSASSYEQYF. The CDR3, as DNA: TGTGCCAGCTCTCTGGGGGGACTAAGCTCCGCTAGCTCCTACGAGCAGTACTTC. The genes are TRBV12-3 or TRBV12-4 and TRBJ2-7; TRBD2 aligns across 7 bases. There are 18 residues in the CDR3. With V trimmed by 8 bases and J by 0 bases, 19 bases remained unmatched.

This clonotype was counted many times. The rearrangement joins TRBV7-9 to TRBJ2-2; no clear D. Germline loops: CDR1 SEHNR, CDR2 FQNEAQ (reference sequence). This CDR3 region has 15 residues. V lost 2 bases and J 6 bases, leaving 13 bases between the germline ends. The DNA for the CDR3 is TGTGCCAGCAGCTTATACAGCGCGCCACCCGGGGAGCTGTTTTTT. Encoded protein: CASSLYSAPPGELFF. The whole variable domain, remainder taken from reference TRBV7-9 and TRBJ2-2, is DTGVSQNPRHKITKRGQNVTFRCDPISEHNRLYWYRQTLGQGPEFLTYFQNEAQLEKSRLLSDRFSAERPKGSFSTLEIQRTEQGDSAMYLCASSLYSAPPGELFFGEGSRLTVL.

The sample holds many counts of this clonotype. The CDR3 DNA follows: TGTGCCAGCAGCTTAAACGCCCGTTCCTACGAGCAGTACTTC. As protein: CASSLNARSYEQYF. V gene TRBV7-3 combines with J gene TRBJ2-7; D is uncertain. The germline V and J ends were trimmed by 1 base and 1 base, with 8 bases remaining between them. The germline V gene encodes CDR1 SGHTA and CDR2 FQGTGA. This CDR3 region has 14 residues.

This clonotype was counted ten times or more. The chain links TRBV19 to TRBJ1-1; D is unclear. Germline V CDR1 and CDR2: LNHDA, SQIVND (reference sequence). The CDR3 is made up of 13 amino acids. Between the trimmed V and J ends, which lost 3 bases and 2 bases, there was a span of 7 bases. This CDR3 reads CASSMLPNTEAFF. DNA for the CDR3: TGTGCCAGTAGTATGTTACCAAACACTGAAGCTTTCTTT.

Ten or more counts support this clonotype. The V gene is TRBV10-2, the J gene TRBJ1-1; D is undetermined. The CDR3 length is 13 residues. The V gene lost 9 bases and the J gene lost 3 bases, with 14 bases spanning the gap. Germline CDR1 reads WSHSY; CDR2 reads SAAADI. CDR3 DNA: TGCGCCAGTCAGAGAGCGGTTCACACTGAAGCTTTCTTT. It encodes CASQRAVHTEAFF.

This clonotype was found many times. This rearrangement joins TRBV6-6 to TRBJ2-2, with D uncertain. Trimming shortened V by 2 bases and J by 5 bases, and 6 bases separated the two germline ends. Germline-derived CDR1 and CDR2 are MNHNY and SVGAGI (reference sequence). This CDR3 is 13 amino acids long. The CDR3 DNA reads TGTGCCAGCAGTTACCAGACAACCGGGGAGCTGTTTTTT. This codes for CASSYQTTGELFF.

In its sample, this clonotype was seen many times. The CDR3 nucleotides are TGTGCCAGCAGTGAGCCGACAGGGACGAGCGAGCAGTACTTC. Its translation: CASSEPTGTSEQYF. The chain recombines TRBV2 with TRBJ2-7; 7 bases line up with TRBD1. Germline CDR1 reads SNHLY; CDR2 reads FYNNEI. This CDR3 contains 14 residues. V lost 3 bases, J lost 6 bases, and 8 bases stayed unmatched.